Shown below are 2 T cell receptor beta chains from a single sample sequenced in a study of blood T cell repertoires in COVID-19. Measured with immunoSEQ multiplex PCR; TCRdb has only the in-frame clones, and not every one. The data hold around 220,000 clones, with 80% to 90% observed a single time. Sequenced input: peripheral blood. The receptors stem from a man between 18 and 35 years old with active or convalescent COVID-19.

The rearrangement uses TRBV11-3 and TRBJ1-3, with 8 bases aligning to TRBD1. This CDR3 comprises 17 residues. The germline V gene has CDR1 SGHNT and CDR2 YENEEA. V lost 5 bases to trimming and J lost 1 base; unmatched junction nucleotides: 10. The CDR3: CASSPGTGAKSGNTIYF. CDR3 DNA: TGTGCCAGCAGCCCTGGGACAGGCGCTAAGTCTGGAAACACCATATATTTT.

The chain has TRBV25-1 and TRBJ2-1; 9 bases align to TRBD1. CDR3 length: 18 residues. The germline V gene encodes CDR1 MGHDK and CDR2 SYGVNS. J was trimmed by 3 bases and V by 6 bases; bases with no gene match: 15. This CDR3 is CASSQDRGRPASYNEQFF. CDR3 DNA sequence: TGTGCCAGCAGCCAGGACAGGGGACGGCCAGCGAGCTACAATGAGCAGTTCTTC.